What follows are 14 T cell receptor beta chains derived from one specimen sequenced in a study of neurological immune-mediated disorders. TCRdb reanalysed the 5' RACE reads using MiXCR and keeps one entry per CDR3 protein. The sample carries roughly 74,000 distinct CDR3 sequences, around 5.5% recorded once. The sequencing sample was made of PBMCs. The receptors derive from a man aged 18 to 29 with multiple sclerosis.

This clonotype came up many times. The V call is TRBV5-1, the J call TRBJ2-4; 8 nucleotides agree with TRBD1. The V segment lost 3 bases and the J segment 6 bases; nucleotides outside the gene matches: 20. Germline V lookup: CDR1 SGHRS, CDR2 YFSETQ. This CDR3 region has 19 residues. The CDR3 is CASSSTLRDRLLEGNIQYF. The CDR3 coding sequence is TGCGCCAGCAGCTCGACTCTCCGGGACAGGCTGCTTGAGGGAAACATTCAGTACTTC.

This clonotype was recorded many times. The chain couples TRBV5-1 to TRBJ2-7; 11 nucleotides agree with TRBD2. Germline CDR1 reads SGHRS; CDR2 reads YFSETQ. The CDR3 is 15 residues long. After removal of 2 bases from V and 7 bases from J, the junction contained 8 bases not matched to a gene. CDR3 DNA: TGCGCCAGCAGCTTTAGTAGCGGGGGGGCCTGGGAGCAGTACTTC. Encoded protein: CASSFSSGGAWEQYF.

This clonotype has ten or more counts. V gene TRBV20-1 combines with J gene TRBJ2-1, with D possibly TRBD1 on 6 matching bases. This CDR3 spans 16 amino acids. Germline V lookup: CDR1 DFQATT, CDR2 SNEGSKA (reference sequence). Trimming cost V 3 bases and J 8 bases, with 23 bases left between them. The CDR3, as DNA: TGCAGTGCTAGGGCCGTACAGGGCGATTCCTTGGATGAGCAGTTCTTC. Its protein product is CSARAVQGDSLDEQFF.

This sequence joins TRBV30 and TRBJ2-1, with D unresolved. This CDR3 contains 8 residues. V dropped 6 bases and J dropped 6 bases, with 0 bases sitting between them. CDR1 and CDR2 from the germline V gene are GTSNPN and SVGIG (reference sequence). CDR3 nucleotide sequence: TGTGCCTGCAATGAGCAGTTCTTC. Translation: CACNEQFF.

In its sample, this clonotype was seen many times. The CDR3 nucleotides are TGTGCCAGCAGTTACATCAGGGAAACAGATACGCAGTATTTT. This codes for CASSYIRETDTQYF. This chain connects TRBV6-6 to TRBJ2-3, with D perhaps TRBD1 (5 bases). The V and J ends lost 2 bases and 3 bases respectively, with 9 bases between them. This CDR3 has 14 amino acids. The germline V gene has CDR1 MNHNY and CDR2 SVGAGI (reference sequence).

This clonotype was seen at least ten times. The V gene is TRBV29-1, the J gene TRBJ2-1; 9 bases map to TRBD2. With 5 bases clipped from V and 8 bases from J, the junction kept 4 bases outside the gene matches. The germline V gene encodes CDR1 SQVTM and CDR2 ANQGSEA. This CDR3 is 12 amino acids long. CDR3 sequence: CSVLREGYEQFF. CDR3 DNA sequence: TGCAGCGTTCTGCGGGAGGGCTATGAGCAGTTCTTC.

This clonotype is medium-sized. The chain carries TRBV7-2 and TRBJ2-1, with 7 nucleotides matching TRBD2. Germline V lookup: CDR1 SGHTA, CDR2 FQGNSA. V shed 8 bases and J 8 bases; nucleotides not matched to a gene: 6. CDR3 length: 12 amino acids. This CDR3 is CASSPSGYEQFF. As DNA, the CDR3 is TGTGCCAGCTCTCCTAGCGGCTATGAGCAGTTCTTC.

This clonotype was found many times. The chain uses TRBV20-1 and TRBJ1-1; no clear D. The germline V and J ends were trimmed by 3 bases and 2 bases, with 16 bases remaining between them. Germline lookup yields CDR1 DFQATT and CDR2 SNEGSKA (reference sequence). The CDR3 sequence is 15 residues long. The CDR3 loop is CSASAYKRGNTEAFF. DNA for the CDR3: TGCAGTGCTAGTGCCTACAAAAGAGGAAACACTGAAGCTTTCTTT.

Ten or more counts support this clonotype. The chain is built from TRBV7-2 and TRBJ2-3; 7 bases line up with TRBD2. Trimming at V came to 5 bases and at J to 14 bases, leaving 19 bases not matched to a gene. Per the germline V gene, CDR1 is SGHTA and CDR2 is FQGNSA. CDR3 length: 15 residues. CDR3 protein: CASSAGLGAQNRGYF. CDR3 sequence (DNA): TGTGCCAGCAGCGCCGGACTAGGGGCACAGAACCGGGGGTATTTT.

The chain employs TRBV5-5 and TRBJ2-4; D unclear. The CDR3 has 14 residues. Germline V gene sequence: CDR1 SGHKS, CDR2 YYEKEE (reference sequence). The V end was cut by 0 bases, the J end by 10 bases, with 14 bases between. The CDR3 sequence: CASSLGGSMKIQYF. The DNA for the CDR3 is TGTGCCAGCAGCTTGGGTGGTAGTATGAAAATTCAGTACTTC.

Ten or more counts support this clonotype. This chain's CDR3 is CASSPTGLNTEAFF. Written as DNA, the CDR3 is TGTGCCAGCAGCCCGACGGGGTTGAACACTGAAGCTTTCTTT. The J gene is TRBJ1-1, the V gene TRBV6-2 or TRBV6-3; D gene unclear. In germline, CDR1 is MNHEY, CDR2 SVGEGT. The CDR3 is made up of 14 amino acids. Trimming left V 6 bases short and J 0 bases short, with 11 bases between.

This clonotype showed up many times. V gene TRBV29-1 combines with J gene TRBJ2-3; the match to TRBD2 covers 8 bases. Germline values: CDR1 SQVTM, CDR2 ANQGSEA. The CDR3 spans 13 residues. The V segment lost 6 bases and the J segment 2 bases; nucleotides outside the gene matches: 4. The CDR3 DNA reads TGCAGCGTCATTAGCGGGGTCACAGATACGCAGTATTTT. Translated, it gives CSVISGVTDTQYF.

This clonotype was seen at least ten times. This sequence joins TRBV9 and TRBJ1-5; D call uncertain. The germline V gene encodes CDR1 SGDLS and CDR2 YYNGEE. The CDR3 runs to 15 residues. The V end lost 4 bases, the J end lost 3 bases, and 14 bases lay between the germline ends. The CDR3 loop reads CASSRSSGFNQPQHF. The CDR3 coding sequence is TGTGCCAGCAGCCGTAGCTCGGGGTTCAATCAGCCCCAGCATTTT.

This clonotype was picked up a small number of times. Since a much larger clone is just one base distant, this may be a read error. The chain carries TRBV20-1 and TRBJ1-4, with no clear D. The V gene lost 6 bases and the J gene lost 5 bases, with 13 bases spanning the gap. Looked up from germline, CDR1 is DFQATT and CDR2 is SNEGSKA (reference sequence). The CDR3 sequence is 13 residues long. The CDR3 nucleotides are TGCAGTGCAACGGGAAAGGGCAATGAAAAACTGTTTTTT. Translated: CSATGKGNEKLFF.